This TCR beta chain derives from a study of early T cells in non-severe SARS-CoV-2 infection. About this clonotype itself: Its specificity is unknown.

In TCRdb, the 5' RACE reads were re-called with MiXCR into one record per CDR3 protein. The sample has some 80,000 distinct CDR3 sequences, about an eighth seen once. Study-wide points: Reliance on VDJdb matching favored anti-spike CD8 responses; private and CD4 specificities were missed.

CDR1 DFQATT and CDR2 SNEGSKA come from the germline V gene (reference sequence). Deletions cut 6 bases from V and 4 bases from J, with 15 bases between. The CDR3 spans 13 residues. V usage is TRBV20-1 and J usage is TRBJ2-5; possibly TRBD2 for D (6 bases). Sequencing was performed on whole blood. The receptor comes from an adult who was a healthcare worker with PCR-confirmed SARS-CoV-2 infection or an uninfected control (not recorded which). The CDR3: CSAVGRFPETQYF. DNA of the CDR3: TGCAGTGCCGTTGGGAGGTTCCCAGAGACCCAGTACTTC.